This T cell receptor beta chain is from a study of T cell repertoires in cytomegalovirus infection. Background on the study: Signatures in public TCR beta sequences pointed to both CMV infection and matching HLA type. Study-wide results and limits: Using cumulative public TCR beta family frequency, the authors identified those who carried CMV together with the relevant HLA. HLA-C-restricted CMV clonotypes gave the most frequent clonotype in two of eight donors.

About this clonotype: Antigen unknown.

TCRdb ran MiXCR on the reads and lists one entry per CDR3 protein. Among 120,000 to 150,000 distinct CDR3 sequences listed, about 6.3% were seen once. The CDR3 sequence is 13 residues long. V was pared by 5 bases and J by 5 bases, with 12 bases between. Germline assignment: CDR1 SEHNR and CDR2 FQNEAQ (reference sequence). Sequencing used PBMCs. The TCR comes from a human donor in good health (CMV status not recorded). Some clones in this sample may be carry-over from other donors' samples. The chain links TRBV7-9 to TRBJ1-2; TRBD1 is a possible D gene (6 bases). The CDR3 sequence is CASSPGQPYGYTF. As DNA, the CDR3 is TGTGCCAGCAGCCCCGGACAGCCATATGGCTACACCTTC.